A single sample gave rise to the 19 T cell receptor beta chains below, sequenced in a study of CD8 T cells in ankylosing spondylitis. MiXCR was run by TCRdb on the 5' RACE reads, yielding one entry per CDR3 protein. This table holds about 130,000 distinct CDR3 sequences, approximately 7.4% found once. Sequenced material: blood, either unsorted or a sorted T cell fraction (not recorded which). The receptors here all came from a female donor with ankylosing spondylitis or in good health (not recorded which).

This clonotype was recorded a few times. The chain combines TRBV5-1 with TRBJ2-1, with TRBD2 matching 8 bases. Germline V lookup: CDR1 SGHRS, CDR2 YFSETQ. Trimming at V came to 1 base and at J to 7 bases, leaving 7 bases not matched to a gene. The CDR3 has 15 residues. The CDR3 loop reads CASSLPGGAENEQFF. CDR3 sequence (DNA): TGCGCCAGCAGCTTGCCCGGGGGGGCGGAAAATGAGCAGTTCTTC.

This clonotype was detected ten times or more. The CDR3 sequence is CASSLARREGEQYF. CDR3 sequence (DNA): TGTGCCAGCAGCTTAGCTCGAAGGGAGGGCGAGCAGTACTTC. V usage is TRBV7-6 and J usage is TRBJ2-7, with TRBD2 matching 7 bases. Unmatched junction bases numbered 5, after V lost 0 bases and J lost 6 bases. The CDR3 loop spans 14 amino acids. Germline lookup yields CDR1 SGHVS and CDR2 FNYEAQ.

This clonotype was observed at least ten times. The chain couples TRBV5-1 to TRBJ2-1, with 11 bases fitting TRBD1. This CDR3 comprises 16 residues. Germline CDR1 reads SGHRS; CDR2 reads YFSETQ. The V gene end was trimmed by 3 bases and the J gene end by 1 base; junction bases not matched to a gene: 3. The CDR3 DNA is TGCGCCAGCAGCTGGACAGGGGGCCTTTCCTACAATGAGCAGTTCTTC. It codes for CASSWTGGLSYNEQFF.

The chain couples TRBV3-1 to TRBJ2-5; D perhaps matches TRBD2 (7 bases). The CDR3 extends over 17 amino acids. In germline, CDR1 is LGHDT, CDR2 YNNKEL (reference sequence). Trimming removed 0 bases from V and 2 bases from J, with 16 bases in between. CDR3 sequence (DNA): TGTGCCAGCAGCCAAGATCTGGCGGGGGCCCGACAAGAGACCCAGTACTTC. Translated: CASSQDLAGARQETQYF.

This chain uses TRBV4-2 with TRBJ2-3; possibly TRBD2 for D (5 bases). CDR1 and CDR2 from the germline V gene are LGHNA and YNFKEQ. Trimming pared 4 bases from V and 3 bases from J, leaving 38 bases between. The CDR3 runs 23 residues. The CDR3 DNA follows: TGTGCCAGCAGCCCCAGCAACCCCCCAGCGGAACCCTTCCAGGCCCGGCCGACAGATACGCAGTATTTT. This encodes CASSPSNPPAEPFQARPTDTQYF.

This sequence joins TRBV20-1 and TRBJ2-3; tentatively, D is TRBD2 (6 bases). Germline CDR1 DFQATT, CDR2 SNEGSKA (reference sequence). The V and J ends lost 5 bases and 4 bases respectively, with 25 bases between them. The CDR3 sequence is 17 residues long. The CDR3 loop reads CSARPAGGRDRADTQYF. In DNA form, the CDR3 reads TGCAGTGCTCGACCCGCCGGGGGAAGGGATAGGGCAGATACGCAGTATTTT.

This clonotype occurred many times. The chain joins TRBV5-1 to TRBJ2-1; D is possibly TRBD1 (7 bases). Germline CDR1 reads SGHRS; CDR2 reads YFSETQ. The CDR3 has 14 residues. V lost 4 bases and J lost 3, with 11 bases in between. The CDR3 here is CASSAGGIYNEQFF. The CDR3 nucleotides read TGCGCCAGCAGCGCAGGGGGGATCTACAATGAGCAGTTCTTC.

This clonotype occurred many times. The chain joins TRBV7-6 to TRBJ2-2; no reliable D call. Germline V gene data show CDR1 as SGHVS and CDR2 as FNYEAQ. CDR3 length: 15 residues. The V and J ends lost 1 base and 5 bases respectively, with 11 bases between them. DNA of the CDR3: TGTGCCAGCAGCTTAGGTGGCTGGTCGACCGGGGAGCTGTTTTTT. Translated, it gives CASSLGGWSTGELFF.

This clonotype has a count of ten or more. V is TRBV20-1 and J is TRBJ1-2; D not certain. Between the trimmed V and J ends, which lost 0 bases and 1 base, there was a span of 12 bases. CDR1 DFQATT and CDR2 SNEGSKA come from the germline V gene (reference sequence). The CDR3 length is 15 residues. In DNA, the CDR3 is TGCAGTGCTAGAGACCTTCAGAGTCTTAACTATGGCTACACCTTC. It is translated as CSARDLQSLNYGYTF.

In this sample, this clonotype turned up a few times. The V and J genes are TRBV5-1 and TRBJ2-7; possibly TRBD1 or TRBD2 for D (5 bases each). CDR3 length: 14 residues. Germline loops: CDR1 SGHRS, CDR2 YFSETQ. With 0 bases removed from V and 2 bases from J, the gap between germline ends came to 9 bases. The CDR3 DNA is TGCGCCAGCAGCTTGGACGGGGCCACCTACGAGCAGTACTTC. Its protein is CASSLDGATYEQYF.

This clonotype was counted many times. The V gene is TRBV4-2, the J gene TRBJ1-2; D might be TRBD1 (5 bases). This CDR3 spans 16 amino acids. The V end was cut by 2 bases, the J end by 3 bases, with 16 bases between. The germline V gene encodes CDR1 LGHNA and CDR2 YNFKEQ. The CDR3, as DNA: TGTGCCAGCAGCCAACCCCCCGGGAAAGGGGACTATGGCTACACCTTC. It encodes CASSQPPGKGDYGYTF.

This clonotype was counted ten times or more. The genes are TRBV6-1 and TRBJ2-3; 7 nucleotides line up with TRBD2. V dropped 7 bases and J dropped 1; count of bases not matched to a gene: 8. The CDR3 length is 15 residues. Germline-derived CDR1 and CDR2 are MNHNS and SASEGT. CDR3 protein: CASTGGGLRTDTQYF. CDR3 in DNA: TGTGCCAGCACCGGCGGGGGACTCCGCACAGATACGCAGTATTTT.

This clonotype came up many times. The V and J genes are TRBV27 and TRBJ1-2; 9 positions agree with TRBD1. Germline V gene data show CDR1 as MNHEY and CDR2 as SMNVEV (reference sequence). The length of the CDR3 is 14 residues. Unmatched junction bases numbered 9, after V lost 6 bases and J lost 7 bases. The CDR3 spells CASSHRGPFGGYTF. The CDR3 DNA sequence: TGTGCCAGCAGCCACAGGGGGCCCTTTGGTGGCTACACCTTC.

At least ten counts were recorded for this clonotype. The chain links TRBV30 to TRBJ1-1; D unclear. Deletions cut 0 bases from V and 7 bases from J, with 9 bases between. Germline CDR1 reads GTSNPN; CDR2 reads SVGIG (reference sequence). The CDR3 sequence is 12 residues long. CDR3 region: CAWSVGWGEAFF. CDR3 sequence (DNA): TGTGCCTGGAGTGTAGGCTGGGGTGAAGCTTTCTTT.

This clonotype was observed many times. The chain carries TRBV5-1 and TRBJ2-1; D is unclear. Germline CDR1 reads SGHRS; CDR2 reads YFSETQ. The CDR3 is 13 amino acids. Trimming shortened V by 4 bases and J by 6 bases, and 11 bases separated the two germline ends. CDR3 residues: CASSDSNGNEQFF. Written as DNA, the CDR3 is TGCGCCAGCAGCGACTCAAATGGCAATGAGCAGTTCTTC.

This clonotype was seen ten or more times. This chain uses TRBV6-5 with TRBJ1-2, with TRBD1 identical over 9 bases. Trimming cost V 0 bases and J 8 bases; bases outside gene matches: 1. Germline V gene sequence: CDR1 MNHEY, CDR2 SVGAGI. This CDR3 region has 13 residues. As DNA, the CDR3 is TGTGCCAGCAGTTACTCACAGGGGGCAGGCTACACCTTC. Its protein is CASSYSQGAGYTF.

Many counts were recorded for this clonotype. The rearrangement uses TRBV29-1 and TRBJ1-1; 10 bases are a match to TRBD1. V lost 3 bases to trimming and J lost 6 bases; unmatched junction nucleotides: 4. Germline assignment: CDR1 SQVTM and CDR2 ANQGSEA. The CDR3 length is 13 residues. The CDR3 coding sequence is TGCAGCGTTGAGGGACAGGGGACGTCTGAAGCTTTCTTT. Residues: CSVEGQGTSEAFF.

At least ten counts were recorded for this clonotype. This chain uses TRBV6-5 with TRBJ2-3, with TRBD2 matching over 7 bases. From germline, CDR1 is MNHEY and CDR2 SVGAGI. J was trimmed by 2 bases and V by 4 bases; bases with no gene match: 12. The CDR3 is 17 residues long. The CDR3, as DNA: TGTGCCAGCAGTTCCCTTCGGGGAGGGATGGACACAGATACGCAGTATTTT. As protein: CASSSLRGGMDTDTQYF.

Many counts were recorded for this clonotype. The genes are TRBV12-3 or TRBV12-4 and TRBJ2-2, with no clear D. The length of the CDR3 is 14 residues. Trimming left V 3 bases short and J 3 bases short, with 8 bases between. In DNA, the CDR3 is TGTGCCAGCAGTTTCAAGGCGGACACCGGGGAGCTGTTTTTT. It codes for CASSFKADTGELFF.